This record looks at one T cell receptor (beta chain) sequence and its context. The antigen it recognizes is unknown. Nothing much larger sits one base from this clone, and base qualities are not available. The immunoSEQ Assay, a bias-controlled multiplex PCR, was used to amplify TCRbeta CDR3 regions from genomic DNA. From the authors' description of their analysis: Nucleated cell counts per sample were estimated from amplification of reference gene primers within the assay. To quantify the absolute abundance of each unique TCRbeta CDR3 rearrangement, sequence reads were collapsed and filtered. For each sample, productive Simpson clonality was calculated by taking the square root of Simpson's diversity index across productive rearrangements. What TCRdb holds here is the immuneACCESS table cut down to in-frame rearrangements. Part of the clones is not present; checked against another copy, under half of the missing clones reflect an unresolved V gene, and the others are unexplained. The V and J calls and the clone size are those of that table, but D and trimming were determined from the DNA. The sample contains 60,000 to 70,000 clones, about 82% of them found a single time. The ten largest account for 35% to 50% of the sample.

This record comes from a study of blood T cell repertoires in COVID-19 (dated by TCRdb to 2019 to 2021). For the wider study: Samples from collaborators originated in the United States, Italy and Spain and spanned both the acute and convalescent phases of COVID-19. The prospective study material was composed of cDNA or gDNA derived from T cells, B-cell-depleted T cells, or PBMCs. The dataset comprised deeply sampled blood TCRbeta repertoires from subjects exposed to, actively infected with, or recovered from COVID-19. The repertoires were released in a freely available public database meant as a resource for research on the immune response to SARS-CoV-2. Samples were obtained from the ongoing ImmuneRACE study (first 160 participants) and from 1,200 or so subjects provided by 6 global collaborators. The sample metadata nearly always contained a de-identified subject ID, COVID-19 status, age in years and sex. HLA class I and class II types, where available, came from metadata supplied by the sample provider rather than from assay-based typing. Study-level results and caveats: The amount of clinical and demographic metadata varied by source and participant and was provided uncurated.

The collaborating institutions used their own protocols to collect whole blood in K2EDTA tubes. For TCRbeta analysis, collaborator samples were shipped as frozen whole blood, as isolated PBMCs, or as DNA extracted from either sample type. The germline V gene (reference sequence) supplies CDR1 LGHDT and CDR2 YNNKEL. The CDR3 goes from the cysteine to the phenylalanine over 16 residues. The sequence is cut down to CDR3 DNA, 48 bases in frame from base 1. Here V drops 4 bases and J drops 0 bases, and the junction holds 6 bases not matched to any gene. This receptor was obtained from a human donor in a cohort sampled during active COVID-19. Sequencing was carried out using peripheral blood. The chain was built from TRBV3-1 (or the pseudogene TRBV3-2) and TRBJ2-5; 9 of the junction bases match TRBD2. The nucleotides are TGTGCCAGCAGCCCCGGGACTAGCCAGGACCAAGAGACCCAGTACTTC. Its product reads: CASSPGTSQDQETQYF.